These T cell receptor beta chains were read from a single sample in a study of T cell responses to AZD1222 COVID-19 vaccine. TCRdb's copy holds only in-frame clones and misses some; the assay was immunoSEQ multiplex PCR. The table has about 170,000 clones, more than 80% seen once. The source material was peripheral blood, sampled 28 days after the second dose of the MenACWY control vaccine. These receptors all come from an adult who received the MenACWY meningococcal vaccine as a control. CDR3s include the opening cysteine and the closing phenylalanine or tryptophan. The D gene is left open where the match is weak. The size of a clone is reported for some rows only, either as once, few or many, or as a class for expanded clones.

v_gene: TRBV6-5; d_gene: TRBD2; abundance: NA; j_gene: TRBJ2-7; CDR3aa: CASSYQREGSYEQYF; CDR3nt: TGTGCCAGCAGTTACCAGCGGGAGGGATCCTACGAGCAGTACTTC
v_gene: TRBV3-1/TRBV3-2; d_gene: NA; abundance: NA; j_gene: TRBJ1-4; CDR3aa: CASSERGVEKLFF; CDR3nt: TGTGCCAGCAGCGAAAGAGGGGTAGAAAAACTGTTTTTT
v_gene: TRBV28; d_gene: NA; abundance: once; j_gene: TRBJ2-7; CDR3aa: CASSLWKVAGGEQYF; CDR3nt: TGTGCCAGCAGTTTATGGAAGGTAGCCGGGGGTGAGCAGTACTTC
v_gene: TRBV28; d_gene: NA; abundance: NA; j_gene: TRBJ2-7; CDR3aa: CATNEIEGLWEQYF; CDR3nt: TGTGCCACCAACGAAATCGAGGGACTGTGGGAGCAGTACTTC
v_gene: TRBV19; d_gene: NA; abundance: NA; j_gene: TRBJ1-5; CDR3aa: CASSLHNQPQHF; CDR3nt: TGTGCCAGTAGTCTCCACAATCAGCCCCAGCATTTT
v_gene: TRBV5-4; d_gene: TRBD2; abundance: NA; j_gene: TRBJ2-3; CDR3aa: CASSSGTSGDTDTQYF; CDR3nt: TGTGCCAGCAGCTCGGGGACTAGCGGGGACACAGATACGCAGTATTTT
v_gene: TRBV5-1; d_gene: TRBD2; abundance: once; j_gene: TRBJ2-1; CDR3aa: CASSFPSGRIYNEQFF; CDR3nt: TGCGCCAGCAGCTTCCCTAGCGGGAGGATCTACAATGAGCAGTTCTTC
v_gene: TRBV30; d_gene: NA; abundance: few; j_gene: TRBJ1-2; CDR3aa: CAWSGQGVGYTF; CDR3nt: TGTGCCTGGAGCGGGCAGGGCGTGGGGTACACCTTC
v_gene: TRBV6-2/TRBV6-3; d_gene: TRBD2; abundance: NA; j_gene: TRBJ2-7; CDR3aa: CASSSNQGLAVSYEQYF; CDR3nt: TGTGCCAGCAGTTCGAACCAAGGACTAGCGGTTTCCTACGAGCAGTACTTC
v_gene: TRBV11-2; d_gene: TRBD1; abundance: NA; j_gene: TRBJ1-1; CDR3aa: CASSFTGAYTEAFF; CDR3nt: TGTGCCAGCAGCTTTACAGGGGCTTACACTGAAGCTTTCTTT
v_gene: TRBV15; d_gene: TRBD1; abundance: NA; j_gene: TRBJ2-7; CDR3aa: CATSKDRVGGSYEQYF; CDR3nt: TGTGCCACCAGCAAAGACAGGGTTGGGGGTTCCTACGAGCAGTACTTC
v_gene: TRBV18; d_gene: NA; abundance: NA; j_gene: TRBJ1-5; CDR3aa: CASSPTSRTDSNQPQHF; CDR3nt: TGTGCCAGCTCACCAACGTCGCGGACGGATAGCAATCAGCCCCAGCATTTT
v_gene: TRBV7-2; d_gene: NA; abundance: NA; j_gene: TRBJ2-3; CDR3aa: CASTPTRTDTQYF; CDR3nt: TGTGCCAGCACTCCGACCCGCACAGATACGCAGTATTTT
v_gene: TRBV19; d_gene: NA; abundance: NA; j_gene: TRBJ2-3; CDR3aa: CASSIPSGTDTQYF; CDR3nt: TGTGCCAGTAGTATACCAAGTGGCACAGATACGCAGTATTTT
v_gene: TRBV11-2; d_gene: NA; abundance: NA; j_gene: TRBJ2-7; CDR3aa: CASSLNSHEQYF; CDR3nt: TGTGCCAGCAGCTTAAACTCCCACGAGCAGTACTTC
v_gene: TRBV7-3; d_gene: NA; abundance: NA; j_gene: TRBJ1-2; CDR3aa: CASRPGGSNYGYTF; CDR3nt: TGTGCCAGCCGCCCGGGGGGTTCTAACTATGGCTACACCTTC
v_gene: TRBV30; d_gene: TRBD1; abundance: NA; j_gene: TRBJ2-7; CDR3aa: CAWSDTGTGLFEQYF; CDR3nt: TGTGCCTGGAGTGATACCGGGACAGGGTTATTTGAGCAGTACTTC
v_gene: TRBV5-5; d_gene: NA; abundance: NA; j_gene: TRBJ1-5; CDR3aa: CASSLLVGSGIQPQHF; CDR3nt: TGTGCCAGCAGCTTGTTGGTAGGGTCCGGGATTCAGCCCCAGCATTTT
v_gene: TRBV27; d_gene: TRBD1; abundance: NA; j_gene: TRBJ1-5; CDR3aa: CASSLGQGASNQPQHF; CDR3nt: TGTGCCAGCAGTCTCGGACAGGGGGCAAGCAATCAGCCCCAGCATTTT
v_gene: TRBV7-6; d_gene: NA; abundance: NA; j_gene: TRBJ1-6; CDR3aa: CASGDSSIYSPLHF; CDR3nt: TGTGCCAGCGGAGACAGTTCGATTTATTCACCCCTCCACTTT
v_gene: TRBV7-2; d_gene: NA; abundance: NA; j_gene: TRBJ2-7; CDR3aa: CASSLAKGAEQYF; CDR3nt: TGTGCCAGCAGCTTAGCGAAGGGTGCCGAGCAGTACTTC
v_gene: TRBV9; d_gene: TRBD1; abundance: once; j_gene: TRBJ1-6; CDR3aa: CASSVFGDRGSPLHF; CDR3nt: TGTGCCAGCAGCGTATTTGGGGACAGGGGTTCACCCCTCCACTTT
v_gene: TRBV28; d_gene: NA; abundance: NA; j_gene: TRBJ1-2; CDR3aa: CASSGDPRLYGYTF; CDR3nt: TGTGCCAGCAGTGGGGACCCGCGGCTATATGGCTACACCTTC
v_gene: TRBV19; d_gene: TRBD2; abundance: NA; j_gene: TRBJ2-3; CDR3aa: CASSPPPGEGADTQYF; CDR3nt: TGTGCCAGTAGTCCACCCCCCGGGGAGGGAGCAGATACGCAGTATTTT
v_gene: TRBV11-2; d_gene: NA; abundance: NA; j_gene: TRBJ1-1; CDR3aa: CASSYSDTEAFF; CDR3nt: TGTGCCAGCAGCTACAGCGACACTGAAGCTTTCTTT
v_gene: TRBV5-1; d_gene: NA; abundance: NA; j_gene: TRBJ2-1; CDR3aa: CASSWQDNEQFF; CDR3nt: TGCGCCAGCAGCTGGCAGGACAATGAGCAGTTCTTC
v_gene: TRBV12-3/TRBV12-4; d_gene: NA; abundance: NA; j_gene: TRBJ1-2; CDR3aa: CASSLAFTGYTF; CDR3nt: TGTGCCAGCAGTTTAGCGTTCACCGGCTACACCTTC
v_gene: TRBV5-6; d_gene: TRBD1; abundance: once; j_gene: TRBJ1-2; CDR3aa: CASSLANWAGGGYTF; CDR3nt: TGTGCCAGCAGCTTGGCCAATTGGGCAGGGGGCGGCTACACCTTC
v_gene: TRBV5-1; d_gene: NA; abundance: NA; j_gene: TRBJ1-4; CDR3aa: CASSPGGGATNEKLFF; CDR3nt: TGCGCCAGCAGCCCGGGCGGGGGTGCAACTAATGAAAAACTGTTTTTT
v_gene: TRBV20-1; d_gene: NA; abundance: NA; j_gene: TRBJ1-5; CDR3aa: CSASTGGGNQPQHF; CDR3nt: TGCAGTGCTAGTACAGGAGGGGGCAATCAGCCCCAGCATTTT
v_gene: TRBV19; d_gene: TRBD1; abundance: NA; j_gene: TRBJ2-5; CDR3aa: CASSYPGQRQETQYF; CDR3nt: TGTGCCAGTAGCTACCCGGGACAGCGACAAGAGACCCAGTACTTC
v_gene: TRBV27; d_gene: TRBD2; abundance: NA; j_gene: TRBJ2-5; CDR3aa: CASSRGTSGKETQYF; CDR3nt: TGTGCCAGCAGTAGGGGGACTAGCGGCAAAGAGACCCAGTACTTC
v_gene: TRBV3-1/TRBV3-2; d_gene: NA; abundance: NA; j_gene: TRBJ1-2; CDR3aa: CASSPNTGAMGYTF; CDR3nt: TGTGCCAGCAGCCCGAATACGGGGGCAATGGGCTACACCTTC
v_gene: TRBV4-1; d_gene: TRBD1; abundance: NA; j_gene: TRBJ2-7; CDR3aa: CASSRSGQGISYEQYF; CDR3nt: TGCGCCAGCAGCCGCTCGGGACAGGGAATCTCCTACGAGCAGTACTTC
v_gene: TRBV7-9; d_gene: NA; abundance: NA; j_gene: TRBJ1-4; CDR3aa: CASSAGVANEKLFF; CDR3nt: TGTGCCAGCAGCGCAGGGGTGGCGAATGAAAAACTGTTTTTT
v_gene: TRBV5-1; d_gene: NA; abundance: NA; j_gene: TRBJ1-4; CDR3aa: CASSLVRNEKLFF; CDR3nt: TGCGCCAGCAGCTTGGTACGGAATGAAAAACTGTTTTTT
v_gene: TRBV7-3; d_gene: NA; abundance: NA; j_gene: TRBJ1-2; CDR3aa: CASSLTGGGGGYTF; CDR3nt: TGTGCCAGCAGCTTAACGGGTGGGGGAGGTGGCTACACCTTC
v_gene: TRBV25-1; d_gene: NA; abundance: NA; j_gene: TRBJ2-6; CDR3aa: CASSESQSLGANVLTF; CDR3nt: TGTGCCAGCAGTGAATCCCAGAGTCTTGGGGCCAACGTCCTGACTTTC
v_gene: TRBV5-1; d_gene: NA; abundance: NA; j_gene: TRBJ2-5; CDR3aa: CASSYGPREETQYF; CDR3nt: TGCGCCAGCAGTTATGGCCCCAGGGAGGAGACCCAGTACTTC
v_gene: TRBV5-4; d_gene: TRBD1; abundance: NA; j_gene: TRBJ1-1; CDR3aa: CASSLTGGEAFF; CDR3nt: TGTGCCAGCAGCTTGACAGGGGGAGAAGCTTTCTTT
v_gene: TRBV29-1; d_gene: NA; abundance: NA; j_gene: TRBJ2-6; CDR3aa: CSVVSSGANVLTF; CDR3nt: TGCAGCGTCGTTTCCTCTGGGGCCAACGTCCTGACTTTC
v_gene: TRBV27; d_gene: NA; abundance: NA; j_gene: TRBJ2-4; CDR3aa: CASSLSGGGIQYF; CDR3nt: TGTGCCAGCAGTTTATCAGGGGGAGGCATTCAGTACTTC
v_gene: TRBV7-2; d_gene: TRBD2; abundance: NA; j_gene: TRBJ2-1; CDR3aa: CASSPSGPANNEQFF; CDR3nt: TGTGCCAGCAGCCCTAGCGGGCCGGCGAACAATGAGCAGTTCTTC
v_gene: TRBV24-1; d_gene: TRBD1; abundance: NA; j_gene: TRBJ1-2; CDR3aa: CATSGGGSNYGYTF; CDR3nt: TGTGCCACCAGTGGAGGGGGCAGTAACTATGGCTACACCTTC
v_gene: TRBV9; d_gene: NA; abundance: NA; j_gene: TRBJ1-2; CDR3aa: CASSSQTGNYGYTF; CDR3nt: TGTGCCAGCAGTTCCCAGACAGGAAACTATGGCTACACCTTC
v_gene: TRBV27; d_gene: NA; abundance: NA; j_gene: TRBJ2-5; CDR3aa: CASSSFWGAETQYF; CDR3nt: TGTGCCAGCAGCTCTTTCTGGGGCGCAGAGACCCAGTACTTC
v_gene: TRBV27; d_gene: TRBD2; abundance: NA; j_gene: TRBJ2-7; CDR3aa: CASSMTVAGAAYEQYF; CDR3nt: TGTGCCAGCAGCATGACAGTAGCGGGAGCAGCCTACGAGCAGTACTTC
v_gene: TRBV28; d_gene: NA; abundance: NA; j_gene: TRBJ1-2; CDR3aa: CASSLLSPTAMGLSGYTF; CDR3nt: TGTGCCAGCAGTTTATTATCCCCGACAGCGATGGGCCTTAGTGGCTACACCTTC
v_gene: TRBV19; d_gene: NA; abundance: once; j_gene: TRBJ2-3; CDR3aa: CASSIAGASDTQYF; CDR3nt: TGTGCCAGTAGTATAGCGGGAGCATCAGATACGCAGTATTTT
v_gene: TRBV7-2; d_gene: NA; abundance: NA; j_gene: TRBJ1-1; CDR3aa: CASSQHVGTAGVNTEAFF; CDR3nt: TGTGCCAGCAGCCAACACGTCGGGACGGCAGGGGTGAACACTGAAGCTTTCTTT